These 23 T cell receptor beta chains originate from one sample sequenced in a study of T-cell memory formation after mild COVID-19 (dated by TCRdb to about 2021). Libraries were built with 5' RACE. Data came from an Illumina NovaSeq 6000. TCRdb itself trimmed the public reads at Q25 with fastp, ran MiXCR and retained productive beta chains. Each entry merges the rows of one CDR3 protein and shows their most common DNA and genes. The sample table lists fewer than 350,000 distinct CDR3 sequences, 13% to 15% of them with a count of one. Over 20% of the sample rests with the top ten. Sequencing used PBMCs or a T cell subset sorted from them (not recorded which). These receptors were taken from a man between 18 and 29 years old who had mild COVID-19 (a few samples of this study predate the infection). The sample titles of this study are shuffled in the database, so cell type and time point are left out; the donor was told from shared clones.

This clonotype has just a few counts. V and J are TRBV4-3 and TRBJ2-3; no definite D call. Trimming removed 0 bases at V and 1 base at J, with 8 bases between. Germline V gives CDR1 LGHNA, CDR2 YSLEER. This CDR3 contains 15 residues. CDR3 DNA sequence: TGCGCCAGCAGCCAAGATCCCAGCCGCACAGATACGCAGTATTTT. It is translated as CASSQDPSRTDTQYF.

This clonotype has ten or more counts. The chain has TRBV5-1 and TRBJ2-3; the match to TRBD1 covers 7 bases. The ends lost 5 bases at V and 0 bases at J; junction bases unmatched: 6. CDR1 and CDR2 (germline): SGHRS, YFSETQ. The CDR3 is 15 residues long. The CDR3 loop is CASSRTGDSTDTQYF. For the CDR3, the DNA is TGCGCCAGCAGTCGGACAGGCGATAGCACAGATACGCAGTATTTT.

This clonotype showed up just a few times. This chain links TRBV19 with TRBJ2-1; 9 bases map to TRBD2. The CDR3 spans 17 residues. Germline V gene lookup returns CDR1 LNHDA and CDR2 SQIVND (reference sequence). The ends lost 1 base at V and 1 base at J; junction bases unmatched: 5. The CDR3 loop is CASSIVGSGGSYNEQFF. In DNA, the CDR3 is TGTGCCAGTAGTATAGTGGGTAGCGGGGGATCCTACAATGAGCAGTTCTTC.

The chain links TRBV6-5 to TRBJ2-1; 7 bases are a match to TRBD1. J was trimmed by 6 bases and V by 1 base; bases with no gene match: 9. Germline CDR1 is MNHEY and CDR2 is SVGAGI. The CDR3 spans 16 residues. Here the CDR3 reads CASSYWPLQGPNEQFF. In DNA, the CDR3 is TGTGCCAGCAGTTACTGGCCATTACAGGGGCCCAATGAGCAGTTCTTC.

This sequence joins TRBV5-1 and TRBJ2-7, with 9 bases that match TRBD2. The CDR3 covers 15 residues. The V gene end was trimmed by 0 bases and the J gene end by 3 bases; junction bases not matched to a gene: 4. The germline CDR1 and CDR2 sequences are SGHRS and YFSETQ. CDR3 amino acids: CASSLGLAGSYEQYF. The CDR3 DNA reads TGCGCCAGCAGCTTGGGGCTAGCGGGGAGCTACGAGCAGTACTTC.

In DNA form, the CDR3 reads TGTGCCAGCAGCTTGAATGGCGAACAGCCCCAGCATTTT. Its translation: CASSLNGEQPQHF. This chain links TRBV5-6 with TRBJ1-5; D call uncertain. The length of the CDR3 is 13 residues. Trimming took 1 base from V and 7 from J, leaving 9 bases between them. Looked up from germline, CDR1 is SGHDT and CDR2 is YYEEEE.

The gene calls are TRBV6-1 and TRBJ1-2; D ambiguous. Germline loops: CDR1 MNHNS, CDR2 SASEGT. The CDR3 is 15 amino acids. Between the trimmed V and J ends, which lost 1 base and 2 bases, there was a span of 11 bases. The CDR3 region is CASSEEAGLNYGYTF. In DNA, the CDR3 is TGTGCCAGCAGTGAAGAAGCAGGTTTAAACTATGGCTACACCTTC.

This clonotype was counted between two and nine times. The gene calls are TRBV5-6 and TRBJ1-2; possible D gene TRBD1, 6 bases. This CDR3 comprises 15 residues. Trimming cost V 0 bases and J 9 bases, with 18 bases left between them. Germline assignment: CDR1 SGHDT and CDR2 YYEEEE. This CDR3 is CASSLVEDRDRSYTF. As DNA, the CDR3 is TGTGCCAGCAGCTTGGTGGAGGACCGAGACAGGAGCTACACCTTC.

This sequence joins TRBV6-2 or TRBV6-3 and TRBJ2-7, with 9 bases lining up with TRBD1. The CDR3 runs to 15 residues. The germline V gene encodes CDR1 MNHEY and CDR2 SVGEGT. V was clipped by 1 base and J by 5 bases; unmatched bases: 6. CDR3 loop: CASSYYGQGYDEQYF. In nucleotides, the CDR3 is TGTGCCAGCAGTTACTATGGACAGGGGTACGACGAGCAGTACTTC.

This clonotype was detected ten times or more. V is TRBV12-3 or TRBV12-4 and J is TRBJ2-7, with 9 bases aligning to TRBD1. The CDR3 has 13 residues. The ends lost 6 bases at V and 4 bases at J; junction bases unmatched: 4. DNA for the CDR3: TGTGCCAGCAGGGGGACAGGGTCATACGAGCAGTACTTC. This encodes CASRGTGSYEQYF.

V is TRBV19 and J is TRBJ1-1, with D perhaps TRBD1 (6 bases). Germline CDR1 is LNHDA and CDR2 is SQIVND (reference sequence). Trimming cost V 9 bases and J 4 bases, with 12 bases left between them. The CDR3 loop spans 12 amino acids. CDR3 DNA: TGTGCCAGCGAGAACAGGGTCACTGAAGCTTTCTTT. Amino acids: CASENRVTEAFF. Using reference TRBV19 and TRBJ1-1 for the parts outside the CDR3, the full variable domain is DGGITQSPKYLFRKEGQNVTLSCEQNLNHDAMYWYRQDPGQGLRLIYYSQIVNDFQKGDIAEGYSVSREKKESFPLTVTSAQKNPTAFYLCASENRVTEAFFGQGTRLTVV.

The rearrangement links TRBV7-9 to TRBJ2-1; 9 nucleotides line up with TRBD2. From germline, CDR1 is SEHNR and CDR2 FQNEAQ (reference sequence). CDR3 length equals 17 residues. V gave up 5 bases and J gave up 2 bases; unmatched junction bases: 10. This CDR3 is CASSRWGRGGAYNEQFF. The CDR3 DNA reads TGTGCCAGCAGCCGATGGGGTCGCGGGGGGGCCTACAATGAGCAGTTCTTC.

This clonotype has a single count. This chain links TRBV20-1 with TRBJ2-3; TRBD1 matches at 10 bases. The CDR3 sequence is 15 residues long. V was pared by 2 bases and J by 5 bases, with 7 bases of the junction left unmatched. The germline V gene has CDR1 DFQATT and CDR2 SNEGSKA (reference sequence). This chain's CDR3 is CSARPGTGVKDTQYF. In DNA form, the CDR3 reads TGCAGTGCTAGACCCGGGACAGGGGTAAAAGATACGCAGTATTTT.

J is TRBJ2-2 and V is TRBV3-1; TRBD2 agrees at 8 bases. V shed 6 bases, J shed 0 bases, and the junction held 9 bases outside the gene matches. Germline CDR1 is LGHDT and CDR2 is YNNKEL (reference sequence). This CDR3 is 17 amino acids long. The CDR3 here is CASRPGGLPPNTGELFF. The CDR3 DNA follows: TGTGCCAGCAGGCCGGGAGGGCTCCCTCCGAACACCGGGGAGCTGTTTTTT.

This sequence joins TRBV28 and TRBJ1-1; 8 bases fit TRBD1. The germline gives CDR1 MDHEN, CDR2 SYDVKM. There are 15 residues in the CDR3. The V gene end was trimmed by 3 bases and the J gene end by 3 bases; junction bases not matched to a gene: 6. CDR3 region: CASSLRTGWDTEAFF. CDR3 bases: TGTGCCAGCAGTTTGCGGACAGGGTGGGACACTGAAGCTTTCTTT.

The chain employs TRBV4-1 and TRBJ2-2, with D unclear. V shed 7 bases and J shed 3 bases, with 15 bases lying between them. The germline gives CDR1 MGHRA, CDR2 YSYEKL. The CDR3 contains 15 residues. CDR3 residues: CASTAHGSYTGELFF. CDR3 bases: TGCGCCAGCACCGCCCACGGTAGCTACACCGGGGAGCTGTTTTTT.

This chain joins TRBV12-3 or TRBV12-4 and TRBJ1-2, with D perhaps TRBD1 (6 bases). Trimming shortened V by 6 bases and J by 4 bases, and 15 bases separated the two germline ends. This CDR3 is 14 amino acids long. CDR3 nucleotide sequence: TGTGCCAGCAGCCGGGGGGGGCCAGGCTATGGCTACACCTTC. Amino acid sequence: CASSRGGPGYGYTF.

Note on this clonotype: This may stem from a read error, because a much larger clone lies one nucleotide away. V usage is TRBV11-1 and J usage is TRBJ2-3; no reliable D call. Germline-derived CDR1 and CDR2 are SGHAT and FQDESV (reference sequence). The CDR3 sequence is 13 residues long. The CDR3 DNA follows: TGTGACAGCAGCTTCACGGACCCCGATACGCAGTATTTT. Residues: CDSSFTDPDTQYF.

This chain links TRBV5-1 with TRBJ2-2, with D unresolved. Trimming left V 7 bases short and J 5 bases short, with 12 bases between. Germline V lookup: CDR1 SGHRS, CDR2 YFSETQ. The CDR3 runs to 13 residues. CDR3 amino acids: CASSPIGTGELFF. The DNA of the CDR3 is TGCGCCAGCTCCCCCATCGGGACCGGGGAGCTGTTTTTT.

This clonotype was seen more than once but under ten times. V usage is TRBV5-1 and J usage is TRBJ2-3; 11 bases are a match to TRBD1. This CDR3 contains 14 residues. With V trimmed by 4 bases and J by 6 bases, 4 bases remained unmatched. CDR1 and CDR2 (germline): SGHRS, YFSETQ. The CDR3: CASSLDRGRDTQYF. The CDR3, as DNA: TGCGCCAGCAGCCTGGACAGGGGGCGGGATACGCAGTATTTT.

The rearrangement uses TRBV2 and TRBJ2-5, with 9 bases aligning to TRBD2. Germline assignment: CDR1 SNHLY and CDR2 FYNNEI. The CDR3 runs to 15 residues. The ends lost 8 bases at V and 4 bases at J; junction bases unmatched: 11. In DNA form, the CDR3 reads TGTGCCAGCGGCCCGGGACTAGCAAATGTAGAGACCCAGTACTTC. It codes for CASGPGLANVETQYF. Full variable domain (rest looked up from reference TRBV2 and TRBJ2-5): EPEVTQTPSHQVTQMGQEVILRCVPISNHLYFYWYRQILGQKVEFLVSFYNNEISEKSEIFDDQFSVERPDGSNFTLKIRSTKLEDSAMYFCASGPGLANVETQYFGPGTRLLVL.

The chain combines TRBV7-2 with TRBJ1-5; 7 bases are a match to TRBD1. V dropped 3 bases and J dropped 3; count of bases not matched to a gene: 2. CDR3 size: 14 residues. CDR1 is SGHTA and CDR2 is FQGNSA in the germline V gene. The CDR3 nucleotides read TGTGCCAGCAGCTTGACAGGGCACAATCAGCCCCAGCATTTT. It codes for CASSLTGHNQPQHF.

This clonotype was counted between two and nine times. The chain recombines TRBV7-6 with TRBJ2-3; 7 bases map to TRBD2. V was clipped by 7 bases and J by 0 bases; unmatched bases: 10. The CDR3 is 16 residues long. Looked up from germline, CDR1 is SGHVS and CDR2 is FNYEAQ. CDR3: CASTTLGGTSTDTQYF. The CDR3 DNA is TGTGCCAGCACCACACTGGGGGGGACTAGCACAGATACGCAGTATTTT.